These 13 T cell receptor beta chains were sequenced from one sample in a study of cytomegalovirus exposure and HLA in healthy donors. The data were produced by immunoSEQ multiplex PCR, yet TCRdb's version contains in-frame clones alone and is incomplete. The repertoire holds tens of thousands of clones, with roughly nine tenths as singletons. Input material: PBMCs. All receptors derive from a man aged 18-30 years in good health and CMV-seronegative.

The chain links TRBV27 to TRBJ1-4, with a possible D match to TRBD1 (6 bases). Per the germline V gene, CDR1 is MNHEY and CDR2 is SMNVEV (reference sequence). The V and J ends lost 3 bases and 7 bases respectively, with 12 bases between them. CDR3 length equals 14 residues. CDR3 protein: CASSLSGESEKLFF. The DNA for the CDR3 is TGTGCCAGCAGTTTGTCAGGGGAGAGTGAAAAACTGTTTTTT.

The chain carries TRBV18 and TRBJ1-5; D is ambiguous. The CDR3 spans 16 residues. Germline lookup yields CDR1 KGHSH and CDR2 LQKENI. V lost 6 bases to trimming and J lost 3 bases, with 18 bases between them. In DNA, the CDR3 is TGTGCCAGCTCCCTTCTCCGGGAGGGTTCCAATCAGCCCCAGCATTTT. Amino acids: CASSLLREGSNQPQHF.

As to this clone: One junction end does not reproduce the germline sequence, and a read error may be involved. The rearrangement links TRBV2 to TRBJ2-1, with D possibly matching TRBD2 (5 bases). The CDR3 contains 15 residues. Germline-derived CDR1 and CDR2 are SNHLY and FYNNEI. The CDR3 DNA is TGTGCCAGCAATGAAGTAGCGCCCAAATTTAGTGAGCAGTTCTTC. It yields the protein CASNEVAPKFSEQFF.

Written as DNA, the CDR3 is TGTGCCAGCAGCACATCGACAGGGGAGAGGAATCAGCCCCAGCATTTT. Translation gives CASSTSTGERNQPQHF. The V call is TRBV7-2, the J call TRBJ1-5; 8 bases fit TRBD1. Trimming removed 5 bases from V and 4 bases from J; junction bases left unmatched: 10. Germline CDR1 reads SGHTA; CDR2 reads FQGNSA. This CDR3 comprises 16 residues.

This clone was counted once. The chain uses TRBV19 and TRBJ1-2, with D maybe TRBD1 (5 bases). Germline V gene data show CDR1 as LNHDA and CDR2 as SQIVND (reference sequence). The CDR3 extends over 13 amino acids. Trimming took 2 bases from V and 8 from J, leaving 12 bases between them. The CDR3 here is CASSILRGRGYTF. Here the CDR3 DNA reads TGTGCCAGTAGTATACTAAGGGGCCGCGGCTACACCTTC.

This chain joins TRBV5-4 and TRBJ2-2, with D perhaps matching TRBD2 (7 bases). There are 15 residues in the CDR3. Germline V CDR1 and CDR2: SGHNT, YYREEE (reference sequence). Trimming stripped 4 bases from V and 6 bases from J, with 16 bases between. CDR3 protein: CASSRQGGGAGELFF. The CDR3 nucleotides are TGTGCCAGCAGCCGCCAGGGAGGGGGTGCCGGGGAGCTGTTTTTT.

This clone was found once. The CDR3 bases are TGTGCCAGCAGTTTAGGGGTACGGGGAACAACGCGCCCAGATACGCAGTATTTT. Translation gives CASSLGVRGTTRPDTQYF. The chain recombines TRBV27 with TRBJ2-3; TRBD2 might be the D (5 bases). Trimming pared 2 bases from V and 4 bases from J, leaving 22 bases between. CDR1 and CDR2 (germline): MNHEY, SMNVEV (reference sequence). The CDR3 is 18 residues long.

V and J are TRBV11-2 and TRBJ1-2; 9 bases fit TRBD1. This CDR3 comprises 14 residues. Per germline, CDR1 SGHAT and CDR2 FQNNGV. The V and J ends lost 3 bases and 6 bases, in that order; junction bases with no gene match: 5. The CDR3 nucleotides read TGTGCCAGCAGCTTGGACAGGGGATCGGATGGCTACACCTTC. This encodes CASSLDRGSDGYTF.

V is TRBV2 and J is TRBJ1-1, with 9 bases lining up with TRBD1. The V and J ends lost 9 bases and 5 bases, in that order; junction bases with no gene match: 13. Germline loops: CDR1 SNHLY, CDR2 FYNNEI. CDR3 length: 15 residues. The DNA of the CDR3 is TGTGCCAGACAGAGACAGGGGGGTTTAGGAACTGAAGCTTTCTTT. Encoded protein: CARQRQGGLGTEAFF.

This chain joins TRBV7-2 and TRBJ2-1, with TRBD1 identical over 7 bases. J lost 4 bases, V lost 4 bases, and 10 bases had no gene match. Germline V CDR1 and CDR2: SGHTA, FQGNSA. This CDR3 has 16 residues. The CDR3 nucleotides read TGTGCCAGCAGCTCAACCGGGACAGCACATTACAATGAGCAGTTCTTC. This sequence encodes CASSSTGTAHYNEQFF.

The V and J genes are TRBV7-6 and TRBJ2-2, with D perhaps matching TRBD1 (6 bases). Trimming shortened V by 4 bases and J by 5 bases, and 8 bases separated the two germline ends. This CDR3 spans 13 amino acids. Germline V lookup: CDR1 SGHVS, CDR2 FNYEAQ. The CDR3 loop reads CASSSQGTGELFF. Written as DNA, the CDR3 is TGTGCCAGCAGCTCCCAGGGGACCGGGGAGCTGTTTTTT.

The rearrangement joins TRBV5-1 to TRBJ2-7, with D hard to call. V lost 0 bases and J lost 7, with 5 bases in between. This CDR3 is built from 11 residues. The germline CDR1 and CDR2 sequences are SGHRS and YFSETQ. CDR3 region: CASSLGAEQYF. The CDR3 DNA is TGCGCCAGCAGCTTGGGGGCTGAGCAGTACTTC.

The chain uses TRBV6-4 and TRBJ1-1; tentatively, D is TRBD1 (5 bases). CDR1 and CDR2 (germline): MRHNA, SNTAGT. The CDR3 runs 14 residues. V lost 6 bases, J lost 1 base, and 12 bases lay in between. The DNA of the CDR3 is TGTGCCAGCAGCCCAGGGAACCCGAACACTGAAGCTTTCTTT. Translating gives CASSPGNPNTEAFF.